The source of this TCR beta chain is a study of T cell repertoires in cytomegalovirus infection. Study-level background: Researchers turned to recently identified HLA-C-restricted CMV epitopes as well as well-studied HLA-B-restricted ones. Public TCR beta signatures provided an indication of both CMV infection and a matching HLA type.

TCRdb processed the reads anew with MiXCR; each CDR3 protein has one entry. The table lists approximately 83,000 distinct CDR3 sequences, about 24% of them singletons. Germline V gene data show CDR1 as MDHEN and CDR2 as SYDVKM. The CDR3 spans 14 residues. Between the trimmed V and J ends, which lost 1 base and 2 bases, there was a span of 9 bases. Findings and limits, study-wide: Adding up the frequency of public TCR beta families identified people who carried CMV plus the relevant HLA. The ex vivo response showed dominance by HLA-C-restricted CMV-specific TCR beta clonotypes.

This clonotype was observed a handful of times. The antigen remains undetermined. This sequence originates from a human donor in good health (CMV status not recorded). Some clones in this sample may be carry-over from other donors' samples. The chain uses TRBV28 and TRBJ2-7; weak D call: TRBD1 (6 bases). The sequenced sample was CD8+ T cells from cultured PBMCs, obtained from culture after CMV antigen stimulation. This CDR3 is CASSLSAGAYEQYF. Written as DNA, the CDR3 is TGTGCCAGCAGTTTATCGGCAGGGGCCTACGAGCAGTACTTC.